These T cell receptor beta chains were read from a single sample in a study of cytotoxic CD8 clonotypes in ibrutinib-treated CLL. Produced via immunoSEQ multiplex PCR; TCRdb's table is partial and in-frame only. The repertoire has hundreds of thousands of clones, 70% of them found once; the top ten carry approximately 6%. Sequencing used PBMCs, obtained after 12 months of ibrutinib treatment. Every receptor here comes from a human donor with chronic lymphocytic leukemia. CDR3s include the opening cysteine and the closing phenylalanine or tryptophan. The D gene is left open where the match is weak. Size is stated for part of the rows, as once, few or many counts, or as a class when the clone is expanded.

D gene	clone size	V gene	J gene	CDR3 DNA	CDR3 protein
.	once	TRBV7-9	TRBJ1-1	TGTGCCAGCAGCTTAGCTTCGGGGTCGAACACTGAAGCTTTCTTT	CASSLASGSNTEAFF
TRBD1	.	TRBV19	TRBJ1-5	TGTGCCAGTAGGGACAGGGGTTATGTTCAGCCCCAGCATTTT	CASRDRGYVQPQHF
TRBD2	.	TRBV7-8	TRBJ2-1	TGTGCCAGCACCCAGGGGCACCCGGTAGCGGGACTCACCTACAATGAGCAGTTCTTC	CASTQGHPVAGLTYNEQFF
.	many	TRBV30	TRBJ1-2	TGTGCCTGGTCCCAGGGAAGATATGGCTACACCTTC	CAWSQGRYGYTF
.	.	TRBV27	TRBJ1-2	TGTGCCAGCAGTTTAGAGAGGGGTTTCTATGGCTACACCTTC	CASSLERGFYGYTF
.	.	TRBV28	TRBJ2-7	TGTGCCAGCAGGGGCAGATTTCAGTACTTC	CASRGRFQYF
.	.	TRBV30	TRBJ1-2	TGTGCCTGGAGAGATGACAGCAACTATGGCTACACCTTC	CAWRDDSNYGYTF
.	.	TRBV7-2	TRBJ1-4	TGTGCCAGCAGCTTAGCGCACGGCGGAGTTGAAAAACTGTTTTTT	CASSLAHGGVEKLFF
TRBD1	.	TRBV7-9	TRBJ2-5	TGTGCCAGCAGCTTAGGACAGGGGGCGCGGAAAGAGACCCAGTACTTC	CASSLGQGARKETQYF
.	few	TRBV5-1	TRBJ1-5	TGCGCCAGCAGGCTGACAGTGGCTCAGCCCCAGCATTTT	CASRLTVAQPQHF
TRBD1	few	TRBV6-5	TRBJ1-2	TGTGCCAGCAGCCGGAACCGGGACAGGGGCGGCTACACCTTC	CASSRNRDRGGYTF
.	.	TRBV18	TRBJ2-1	TGTGCCAGCTCACCCCTCACTTACAATGAGCAGTTCTTC	CASSPLTYNEQFF
.	.	TRBV5-4	TRBJ2-1	TGTGCCAGCAGTATTGGGGGGTCCTACAATGAGCAGTTCTTC	CASSIGGSYNEQFF
.	.	TRBV27	TRBJ2-7	TGTGCCAGCAGTTCCATGAGCTCCTACGAGCAGTACTTC	CASSSMSSYEQYF
.	.	TRBV4-3	TRBJ2-3	TGCGCCAGCAGCCAAGATGGTACGGGTACGCAGTATTTT	CASSQDGTGTQYF
.	once	TRBV5-6	TRBJ1-6	TGTGCCAGCAGCCCCCTAGGATTTAGGGCATCACCCCTCCACTTT	CASSPLGFRASPLHF
.	.	TRBV7-6	TRBJ1-1	TGTGCCAGCAGCTTAGCGGGGGCCCTGAACACTGAAGCTTTCTTT	CASSLAGALNTEAFF
.	.	TRBV10-3	TRBJ1-5	TGTGCCATCAGTGGGGGCAGGGATGGCCAGCCCCAGCATTTT	CAISGGRDGQPQHF
.	.	TRBV28	TRBJ2-7	TGTGCCAGCAGCCTACCTGGCGGGGAGACCTACGAGCAGTACTTC	CASSLPGGETYEQYF
.	once	TRBV4-1	TRBJ1-1	TGCGCCAGCACCCCGACCGGGGTCTCGAACACTGAAGCTTTCTTT	CASTPTGVSNTEAFF
.	.	TRBV7-2	TRBJ2-7	TGTGCCAGCAGCCTTACAGTACCCCCCTCCGAGCAGTACTTC	CASSLTVPPSEQYF
.	few	TRBV4-1	TRBJ2-7	TGCGCCAGCACCCAATCCGGGGGCTCCTACGAGCAGTACTTC	CASTQSGGSYEQYF
TRBD1	few	TRBV7-9	TRBJ1-6	TGTGCCAGCAGCTTGTGGGACAGCAATTCACCCCTCCACTTT	CASSLWDSNSPLHF
.	.	TRBV6-4	TRBJ2-7	TGTGCTGGAGGACTGGGAGTAGCCGCGCTATCGACCTACGAGCAGTACTTC	CAGGLGVAALSTYEQYF
.	.	TRBV7-9	TRBJ2-2	TGTGCCAGCAGCCCACTCCTGGAGCTGTTTTTT	CASSPLLELFF
.	.	TRBV7-9	TRBJ2-5	TGTGCCAGCAGCTACGGTAGTTTGGAGACCCAGTACTTC	CASSYGSLETQYF
.	few	TRBV4-1	TRBJ2-7	TGCGCCAGCAGCCGAGGAGTGACCTACGAGCAGTACTTC	CASSRGVTYEQYF
.	many	TRBV11-2	TRBJ1-6	TGTGCCAGCAGCCCTCAGGTGAGGGGTTACGCCTATAATTCACCCCTCCACTTT	CASSPQVRGYAYNSPLHF
.	few	TRBV5-1	TRBJ2-7	TGCGCCAGCAGCTTGGCGACAGGCGGCGGGGAGCAGTACTTC	CASSLATGGGEQYF
.	.	TRBV6-6	TRBJ2-1	TGTGCCGCGGAGACCCCGGGGTTCAGCTCCTACAATGAGCAGTTCTTC	CAAETPGFSSYNEQFF
.	few	TRBV28	TRBJ1-2	TGTGCCAGCAGTGAAACAGCGGACTATGGCTACACCTTC	CASSETADYGYTF
.	once	TRBV29-1	TRBJ1-3	TGCAGCGTCATGAAGGGCGGCAGCATCTCCTCTGGAAACACCATATATTTT	CSVMKGGSISSGNTIYF
TRBD2	.	TRBV27	TRBJ2-7	TGTGCCAGCAGTAAGATAGCGGGACTTTACTACGAGCAGTACTTC	CASSKIAGLYYEQYF
.	many	TRBV11-1	TRBJ2-7	TGTGCCAGCAGCCCTAGGGGCAGCTACGAGCAGTACTTC	CASSPRGSYEQYF
.	.	TRBV16	TRBJ1-5	TGTGCCAGCAGCCAATCGGCGAAGACACAGCCCCAGCATTTT	CASSQSAKTQPQHF
.	once	TRBV28	TRBJ1-3	TGTGCCAGCAGTTTAATTAGGGTTGGAAACACCATATATTTT	CASSLIRVGNTIYF
.	few	TRBV7-2	TRBJ1-2	TGTGCCAGCAGCTTCGGGGAAGGCTACACCTTC	CASSFGEGYTF
.	.	TRBV7-2	TRBJ1-1	TGTGCCAGCAGCTTAAGTGCCTTAGGGGGGGGCAACACTGAAGCTTTCTTT	CASSLSALGGGNTEAFF
.	.	TRBV18	TRBJ1-1	TGTGCCAGCTCACCCAACTACAGGGAGGTGAACACTGAAGCTTTCTTT	CASSPNYREVNTEAFF
TRBD1	.	TRBV4-1	TRBJ2-7	TGCGCCAGCAGCCACTTTTTTGGACAGGGCTACGAGCAGTACTTC	CASSHFFGQGYEQYF
.	.	TRBV5-1	TRBJ1-4	TGCGCCAGCAGCAGGACCAGCACTAATGAAAAACTGTTTTTT	CASSRTSTNEKLFF
TRBD1	.	TRBV18	TRBJ2-7	TGTGCCAGCTCACGGGGGGACAGGCTGGACGAGCAGTACTTC	CASSRGDRLDEQYF
.	few	TRBV30	TRBJ1-1	TGTGCCTGGAGTCTCGGACCGAACGAAGCTTTCTTT	CAWSLGPNEAFF
TRBD2	.	TRBV6-6	TRBJ2-1	TGTGCGAGTCGACTAGCGGTGAACAATGAGCAGTTCTTC	CASRLAVNNEQFF
.	.	TRBV6-6	TRBJ1-2	TGTGCCAGCAGTTCGGCGGACACCATCTATGGCTACACCTTC	CASSSADTIYGYTF
.	.	TRBV9	TRBJ1-5	TGTGCCAGCAATAATGGGGGCCTCAATCAGCCCCAGCATTTT	CASNNGGLNQPQHF
.	few	TRBV27	TRBJ1-5	TGTGCCAGCAGTAACGGAGGAAGCAATCAGCCCCAGCATTTT	CASSNGGSNQPQHF
.	.	TRBV13	TRBJ1-6	TGTGCCAGCAGCCCGTCCCCTGGGAGCTCACCCCTCCACTTT	CASSPSPGSSPLHF
.	few	TRBV20-1	TRBJ1-2	TGCAGTGCTAGTCCCTTCTATGGCTACACCTTC	CSASPFYGYTF
.	.	TRBV7-8	TRBJ2-2	TGTGCCAGCAGCTTTGTAGCGGTAAACACCGGGGAGCTGTTTTTT	CASSFVAVNTGELFF